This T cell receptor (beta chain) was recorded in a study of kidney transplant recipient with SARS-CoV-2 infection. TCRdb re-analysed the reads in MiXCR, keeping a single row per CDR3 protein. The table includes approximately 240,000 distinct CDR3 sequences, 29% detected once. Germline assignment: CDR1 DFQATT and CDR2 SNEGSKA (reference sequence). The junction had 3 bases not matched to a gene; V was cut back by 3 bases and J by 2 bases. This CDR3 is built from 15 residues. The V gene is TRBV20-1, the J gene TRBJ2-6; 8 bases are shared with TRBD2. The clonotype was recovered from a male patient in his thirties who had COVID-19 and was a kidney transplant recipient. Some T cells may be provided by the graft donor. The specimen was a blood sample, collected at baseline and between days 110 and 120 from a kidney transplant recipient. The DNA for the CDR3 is TGCAGTGCTAGCGGGAGGGCCACTGGGGCCAACGTCCTGACTTTC. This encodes CSASGRATGANVLTF.